Ten or more counts support the clone carrying this T cell receptor (beta chain). Its antigen remains unknown. There are 15 residues in the CDR3. Germline CDR1 and CDR2: MDHEN and SYDVKM. With 5 bases clipped from V and 7 bases from J, the junction kept 8 bases outside the gene matches. Ophthalmopathy patients had moderate-to-severe active disease, CAS ≥3, NOSPECS ≥4, and disease duration under 3 months. Patients showing uncontrolled infection, other autoimmune disease, pregnancy or lactation were ineligible. This sample stems from a study of T cells in Graves' hyperthyroidism and ophthalmopathy. Findings and limits, study-wide: A model built on 13 V-J features separated ophthalmopathy from stable hyperthyroidism.

RNA transcripts yielded amplified TCR beta CDR3 regions. Primed by the HTBI set, a first-round RT-PCR was run on the TCR CDR3. TCRdb reprocessed the multiplex PCR reads with MiXCR, giving one entry per CDR3 protein. Among about 640,000 distinct CDR3 sequences listed, around 15% were seen once. This chain connects TRBV28 to TRBJ2-7; 13 bases agree with TRBD2. The sample taken for sequencing was blood. The source is a woman in her forties or fifties with Graves' ophthalmopathy. Here the CDR3 reads CASSHGLAGVEEQYF. Here the CDR3 DNA reads TGTGCCAGCAGTCACGGACTAGCGGGAGTAGAGGAGCAGTACTTC. The complete variable domain, with remaining parts taken from reference TRBV28 and TRBJ2-7, reads DVKVTQSSRYLVKRTGEKVFLECVQDMDHENMFWYRQDPGLGLRLIYFSYDVKMKEKGDIPEGYSVSREKKERFSLILESASTNQTSMYLCASSHGLAGVEEQYFGPGTRLTVT.